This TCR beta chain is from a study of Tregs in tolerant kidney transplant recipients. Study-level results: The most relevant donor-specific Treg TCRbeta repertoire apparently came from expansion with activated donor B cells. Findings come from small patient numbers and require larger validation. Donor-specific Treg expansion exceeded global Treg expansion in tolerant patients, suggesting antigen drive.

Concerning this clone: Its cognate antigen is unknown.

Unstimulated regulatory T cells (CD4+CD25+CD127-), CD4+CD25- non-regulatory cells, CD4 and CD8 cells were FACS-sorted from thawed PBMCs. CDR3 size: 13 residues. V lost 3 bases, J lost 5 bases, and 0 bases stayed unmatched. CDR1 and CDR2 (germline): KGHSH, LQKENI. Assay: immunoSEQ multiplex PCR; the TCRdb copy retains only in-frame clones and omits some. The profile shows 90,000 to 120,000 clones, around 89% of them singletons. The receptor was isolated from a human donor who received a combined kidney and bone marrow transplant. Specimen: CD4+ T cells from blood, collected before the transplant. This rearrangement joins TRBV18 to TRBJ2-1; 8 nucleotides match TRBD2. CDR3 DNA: TGTGCCAGCTCACCGACTAGCGACAATGAGCAGTTCTTC. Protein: CASSPTSDNEQFF.